The rows below give T cell receptor beta chains drawn from one sample of a study of beta chain features in type 1 diabetes. The table came from immunoSEQ multiplex PCR; TCRdb's copy has only in-frame clones and leaves some out. The sample carries 300,000 to 350,000 clones, around a fifth recorded once. Specimen: naive CD4+ T cells from blood. These receptors were collected from a woman between 18 and 29 years old in good health. The CDR3 runs from the conserved cysteine through the conserved F or W. Each record gives: D gene, V gene, J gene, CDR3 length, clone size, CDR3 protein, CDR3 DNA. The D gene is left open where the match is weak. Not every row has a clone size; where given, it reads once, few, many or a size class.

d_call: TRBD2; v_call: TRBV2; j_call: TRBJ2-1; cdr3_length: 13; clone_size: NA; cdr3_aa: CASRTSGVNEQFF; cdr3_nt: TGTGCCAGCCGGACTAGCGGGGTCAATGAGCAGTTCTTC
d_call: TRBD2; v_call: TRBV7-2; j_call: TRBJ2-3; cdr3_length: 15; clone_size: few; cdr3_aa: CASSFLAGAPDTQYF; cdr3_nt: TGTGCCAGCAGCTTTTTAGCGGGGGCCCCAGATACGCAGTATTTT
d_call: NA; v_call: TRBV30; j_call: TRBJ1-4; cdr3_length: 13; clone_size: few; cdr3_aa: CAWSGAQPEKLFF; cdr3_nt: TGTGCCTGGAGTGGGGCGCAGCCCGAAAAACTGTTTTTT
d_call: NA; v_call: TRBV5-6; j_call: TRBJ1-1; cdr3_length: 16; clone_size: NA; cdr3_aa: CASSTGIGRMNTEAFF; cdr3_nt: TGTGCCAGCAGCACCGGGATAGGGAGAATGAACACTGAAGCTTTCTTT
d_call: NA; v_call: TRBV7-8; j_call: TRBJ2-1; cdr3_length: 16; clone_size: NA; cdr3_aa: CASSLVAGSSYNEQFF; cdr3_nt: TGTGCCAGCAGCTTAGTTGCGGGGAGCTCCTACAATGAGCAGTTCTTC
d_call: TRBD2; v_call: TRBV5-1; j_call: TRBJ2-1; cdr3_length: 15; clone_size: NA; cdr3_aa: CASSSLAGGQSEQFF; cdr3_nt: TGCGCCAGCAGCTCCCTAGCGGGGGGGCAATCCGAGCAGTTCTTC
d_call: TRBD1; v_call: TRBV19; j_call: TRBJ1-1; cdr3_length: 15; clone_size: NA; cdr3_aa: CASSILGQGGTEAFF; cdr3_nt: TGTGCCAGTAGTATTCTGGGACAGGGAGGCACTGAAGCTTTCTTT
d_call: TRBD1; v_call: TRBV11-1; j_call: TRBJ1-1; cdr3_length: 14; clone_size: NA; cdr3_aa: CASSLQGAGTEAFF; cdr3_nt: TGTGCCAGCAGCTTACAGGGGGCCGGGACTGAAGCTTTCTTT
d_call: NA; v_call: TRBV5-1; j_call: TRBJ2-3; cdr3_length: 14; clone_size: NA; cdr3_aa: CASSLWTATDTQYF; cdr3_nt: TGCGCCAGCAGCTTGTGGACAGCTACAGATACGCAGTATTTT
d_call: NA; v_call: TRBV6-5; j_call: TRBJ1-1; cdr3_length: 16; clone_size: NA; cdr3_aa: CASSYSRGGSNTEAFF; cdr3_nt: TGTGCCAGCAGTTACTCGAGGGGGGGCAGCAACACTGAAGCTTTCTTT
d_call: NA; v_call: TRBV5-1; j_call: TRBJ2-1; cdr3_length: 16; clone_size: NA; cdr3_aa: CASSLTQGHFYNEQFF; cdr3_nt: TGCGCCAGCAGCTTGACTCAGGGCCACTTCTACAATGAGCAGTTCTTC
d_call: NA; v_call: TRBV15; j_call: TRBJ1-5; cdr3_length: 14; clone_size: NA; cdr3_aa: CATRVRGFGQPQHF; cdr3_nt: TGTGCCACCAGGGTTCGAGGGTTCGGGCAGCCCCAGCATTTT
d_call: NA; v_call: TRBV30; j_call: TRBJ1-2; cdr3_length: 14; clone_size: few; cdr3_aa: CAWSVPQGINGYTF; cdr3_nt: TGTGCCTGGAGTGTACCTCAGGGGATAAATGGCTACACCTTC
d_call: TRBD1; v_call: TRBV9; j_call: TRBJ1-1; cdr3_length: 15; clone_size: NA; cdr3_aa: CASSSSGGMYTEAFF; cdr3_nt: TGTGCCAGCAGCTCTTCAGGGGGCATGTACACTGAAGCTTTCTTT
d_call: TRBD2; v_call: TRBV6-5; j_call: TRBJ2-7; cdr3_length: 16; clone_size: few; cdr3_aa: CASSYHGTSGSYEQYF; cdr3_nt: TGTGCCAGCAGTTACCACGGGACTAGCGGGAGCTATGAGCAGTACTTC
d_call: NA; v_call: TRBV7-8; j_call: TRBJ2-1; cdr3_length: 16; clone_size: NA; cdr3_aa: CASSLKDWPSYNEQFF; cdr3_nt: TGTGCCAGCAGCCTCAAGGACTGGCCGTCTTACAATGAGCAGTTCTTC
d_call: TRBD2; v_call: TRBV4-1; j_call: TRBJ2-7; cdr3_length: 15; clone_size: NA; cdr3_aa: CASSFPSGRGHEQYF; cdr3_nt: TGCGCCAGCAGCTTTCCTAGCGGGAGAGGGCACGAGCAGTACTTC
d_call: NA; v_call: TRBV5-1; j_call: TRBJ2-1; cdr3_length: 14; clone_size: NA; cdr3_aa: CASSFGFSGNEQFF; cdr3_nt: TGCGCCAGCAGCTTCGGTTTTTCAGGTAATGAGCAGTTCTTC
d_call: NA; v_call: TRBV28; j_call: TRBJ2-6; cdr3_length: 15; clone_size: NA; cdr3_aa: CASSSGAKGANVLTF; cdr3_nt: TGTGCCAGCAGTTCAGGGGCGAAAGGGGCCAACGTCCTGACTTTC
d_call: TRBD2; v_call: TRBV11-2; j_call: TRBJ2-1; cdr3_length: 17; clone_size: NA; cdr3_aa: CASSPQGLAGAYNEQFF; cdr3_nt: TGTGCCAGCAGCCCCCAGGGACTAGCGGGGGCCTACAATGAGCAGTTCTTC
d_call: TRBD2; v_call: TRBV29-1; j_call: TRBJ2-3; cdr3_length: 14; clone_size: few; cdr3_aa: CSVEGASGGDTQYF; cdr3_nt: TGCAGCGTTGAGGGAGCTAGCGGAGGAGATACGCAGTATTTT
d_call: NA; v_call: TRBV19; j_call: TRBJ2-2; cdr3_length: 19; clone_size: NA; cdr3_aa: CASTPLYPTDSENTGELFF; cdr3_nt: TGTGCCAGTACCCCACTGTACCCAACTGACAGTGAAAACACCGGGGAGCTGTTTTTT
d_call: NA; v_call: TRBV7-9; j_call: TRBJ1-1; cdr3_length: 14; clone_size: NA; cdr3_aa: CASSLQGRDTEAFF; cdr3_nt: TGTGCCAGCAGCTTACAGGGAAGGGATACTGAAGCTTTCTTT
d_call: NA; v_call: TRBV5-1; j_call: TRBJ2-7; cdr3_length: 14; clone_size: few; cdr3_aa: CASSLGAGIYEQYF; cdr3_nt: TGCGCCAGCAGCTTGGGGGCAGGGATCTACGAGCAGTACTTC
d_call: NA; v_call: TRBV9; j_call: TRBJ1-2; cdr3_length: 15; clone_size: NA; cdr3_aa: CASSVFEVVSYGYTF; cdr3_nt: TGTGCCAGCAGCGTTTTTGAGGTGGTCTCCTATGGCTACACCTTC
d_call: TRBD1; v_call: TRBV15; j_call: TRBJ2-7; cdr3_length: 15; clone_size: few; cdr3_aa: CATSSTPGGRYEQYF; cdr3_nt: TGTGCCACCAGCTCAACTCCAGGGGGCAGATACGAGCAGTACTTC
d_call: TRBD2; v_call: TRBV10-3; j_call: TRBJ2-7; cdr3_length: 13; clone_size: few; cdr3_aa: CAIGTSGTYEQYF; cdr3_nt: TGTGCCATCGGAACTAGCGGGACCTACGAGCAGTACTTC
d_call: NA; v_call: TRBV6-5; j_call: TRBJ2-7; cdr3_length: 15; clone_size: NA; cdr3_aa: CASSYSMGGRDEQYF; cdr3_nt: TGTGCCAGCAGTTACTCGATGGGGGGGCGAGACGAGCAGTACTTC
d_call: NA; v_call: TRBV20-1; j_call: TRBJ1-2; cdr3_length: 11; clone_size: NA; cdr3_aa: CSASEDYGYTF; cdr3_nt: TGCAGTGCTTCCGAGGACTATGGCTACACCTTC